These 27 T cell receptor beta chains were sequenced from one sample in a study of T cell responses to AZD1222 COVID-19 vaccine. Using immunoSEQ multiplex PCR, the repertoire was profiled, and TCRdb retains in-frame clones only, with some absent. The sample shows 75,000 to 100,000 clones, around 89% of them seen only once. Material: peripheral blood, obtained on day 0 of AZD1222 vaccination. These receptors came from an adult in good health.

The genes are TRBV7-3 and TRBJ2-2; 8 bases match TRBD2. This CDR3 region has 17 residues. J was trimmed by 5 bases and V by 3 bases; bases with no gene match: 11. Germline CDR1 reads SGHTA; CDR2 reads FQGTGA. Here the CDR3 DNA reads TGTGCCAGCAGCTTCCTTCCCAGGGTAGCGGGGACCGGGGAGCTGTTTTTT. Translating it yields CASSFLPRVAGTGELFF.

This chain uses TRBV5-4 with TRBJ2-7, with a weak D call TRBD1 (6 bases). The CDR3 has 13 residues. V shed 4 bases and J shed 3 bases, with 11 bases lying between them. The germline V gene encodes CDR1 SGHNT and CDR2 YYREEE (reference sequence). The CDR3 spells CASSVDRFYEQYF. CDR3 nucleotide sequence: TGTGCCAGCAGCGTTGACAGGTTCTACGAGCAGTACTTC.

The rearrangement uses TRBV5-4 and TRBJ2-3; 7 nucleotides match TRBD1. CDR3 length: 14 amino acids. V shed 3 bases, J shed 4 bases, and the junction held 5 bases outside the gene matches. Germline CDR1 SGHNT, CDR2 YYREEE (reference sequence). The CDR3 here is CASSYGQGADTQYF. The CDR3 nucleotides are TGTGCCAGCAGCTACGGCCAGGGGGCAGATACGCAGTATTTT.

The chain employs TRBV19 and TRBJ2-5, with 7 bases fitting TRBD1. Germline lookup yields CDR1 LNHDA and CDR2 SQIVND (reference sequence). The CDR3 covers 14 residues. The J segment lost 5 bases and the V segment lost 1 base, leaving 4 bases of the junction unmatched. CDR3 amino acids: CASSIGDRRETQYF. CDR3 in DNA: TGTGCCAGTAGTATAGGGGACAGAAGGGAGACCCAGTACTTC.

The chain combines TRBV4-1 with TRBJ2-1, with TRBD2 matching over 9 bases. Germline V lookup: CDR1 MGHRA, CDR2 YSYEKL. The CDR3 contains 16 residues. J was trimmed by 8 bases and V by 0 bases; bases with no gene match: 8. CDR3 coding DNA: TGCGCCAGCAGCCAAGATTTCGGACTAGCGATGTATGAGCAGTTCTTC. The encoded protein is CASSQDFGLAMYEQFF.

This clone was counted a few times. The chain is built from TRBV19 and TRBJ2-1; D possibly corresponds to TRBD1 (6 bases). The CDR3 spans 15 residues. Germline values: CDR1 LNHDA, CDR2 SQIVND (reference sequence). V was pared by 7 bases and J by 4 bases, with 17 bases between. The chain's CDR3 is CASNKQGSGYNEQFF. For the CDR3, the DNA is TGTGCCAGTAACAAACAGGGCTCGGGATACAATGAGCAGTTCTTC.

The chain uses TRBV28 and TRBJ1-2; TRBD1 matches at 7 bases. There are 13 residues in the CDR3. Germline CDR1 is MDHEN and CDR2 is SYDVKM. V dropped 6 bases and J dropped 4; count of bases not matched to a gene: 5. CDR3 in DNA: TGTGCCAGCAGGTCGACAGGGATCTATGGCTACACCTTC. This codes for CASRSTGIYGYTF.

This chain uses TRBV10-1 with TRBJ2-1; possible D gene TRBD2, 5 bases. CDR3 size: 13 residues. Germline values: CDR1 WNHNN, CDR2 SYGVQD (reference sequence). The ends were cut back, 2 bases at V and 10 bases at J, with 12 bases in the middle. CDR3 protein: CASSEHESGEQFF. CDR3 in DNA: TGCGCCAGCAGTGAGCACGAGAGCGGCGAGCAGTTCTTC.

V usage is TRBV7-3 and J usage is TRBJ2-1, with 12 bases that match TRBD2. The germline V gene encodes CDR1 SGHTA and CDR2 FQGTGA. The junction had 8 bases not matched to a gene; V was cut back by 3 bases and J by 5 bases. The CDR3 sequence is 17 residues long. In nucleotides, the CDR3 is TGTGCCAGCAGCTTCCAAGCTAGCGGGAGGGTAAACAATGAGCAGTTCTTC. This gives the protein CASSFQASGRVNNEQFF.

This clone was picked up one time. The V gene is TRBV28, the J gene TRBJ1-2; 10 positions match TRBD1. The germline gives CDR1 MDHEN, CDR2 SYDVKM. V lost 4 bases and J lost 3; bases outside the gene matches: 2. This CDR3 contains 14 residues. The CDR3 is CASSSGTGDYGYTF. The CDR3 bases are TGTGCCAGCAGTTCCGGGACAGGGGACTATGGCTACACCTTC.

The rearrangement joins TRBV7-9 to TRBJ2-7, with 7 bases lining up with TRBD2. The CDR3 loop spans 14 amino acids. The germline V gene encodes CDR1 SEHNR and CDR2 FQNEAQ (reference sequence). V lost 2 bases, J lost 1 base, and 2 bases stayed unmatched. The CDR3 DNA is TGTGCCAGCAGCTTACTAGCGGAGTCCTACGAGCAGTACTTC. Protein product: CASSLLAESYEQYF. The full variable domain, with the rest looked up from reference TRBV7-9 and TRBJ2-7, is DTGVSQNPRHKITKRGQNVTFRCDPISEHNRLYWYRQTLGQGPEFLTYFQNEAQLEKSRLLSDRFSAERPKGSFSTLEIQRTEQGDSAMYLCASSLLAESYEQYFGPGTRLTVT.

This chain links TRBV19 with TRBJ1-1, with TRBD1 as a possible D gene (6 bases). This CDR3 is built from 13 residues. CDR1 and CDR2 (germline): LNHDA, SQIVND (reference sequence). Trimming left V 5 bases short and J 6 bases short, with 13 bases between. The CDR3 region is CASSRTGRAEAFF. The DNA for the CDR3 is TGTGCCAGTAGTCGCACAGGGCGTGCTGAAGCTTTCTTT.

V usage is TRBV19 and J usage is TRBJ2-7; 10 bases map to TRBD2. The trim removed 10 bases at V and 0 bases at J, leaving 9 bases unmatched. Germline CDR1 and CDR2: LNHDA and SQIVND (reference sequence). There are 15 residues in the CDR3. The CDR3 nucleotides are TGTGCCACCCAGGGTAGCGGGAGGTTCTCCTACGAGCAGTACTTC. Protein product: CATQGSGRFSYEQYF.

The gene calls are TRBV2 and TRBJ2-3, with TRBD2 matching over 12 bases. The CDR3 extends over 15 amino acids. After removal of 5 bases from V and 11 bases from J, the junction contained 11 bases not matched to a gene. Germline CDR1 is SNHLY and CDR2 is FYNNEI. CDR3 amino acids: CASSPGNLAGGGQYF. Written as DNA, the CDR3 is TGTGCCAGCAGTCCCGGGAATCTAGCGGGAGGGGGGCAGTATTTT.

J is TRBJ2-1 and V is TRBV28; D remains unclear. The CDR3 has 12 amino acids. Trimming pared 6 bases from V and 9 bases from J, leaving 12 bases between. The germline V gene has CDR1 MDHEN and CDR2 SYDVKM. The CDR3 DNA sequence: TGTGCCAGCAGGGCTAGATCCACTGAGCAGTTCTTC. Translated, it gives CASRARSTEQFF. Looking up the rest from reference TRBV28 and TRBJ2-1 gives the full variable domain: DVKVTQSSRYLVKRTGEKVFLECVQDMDHENMFWYRQDPGLGLRLIYFSYDVKMKEKGDIPEGYSVSREKKERFSLILESASTNQTSMYLCASRARSTEQFFGPGTRLTVL.

The V call is TRBV7-9, the J call TRBJ2-1; D is uncertain. Germline V CDR1 and CDR2: SEHNR, FQNEAQ (reference sequence). Trimming left V 7 bases short and J 4 bases short, with 11 bases between. The CDR3 consists of 13 residues. The CDR3 bases are TGTGCCAGCACCCCCCTCAATTACAATGAGCAGTTCTTC. This encodes CASTPLNYNEQFF.

The chain couples TRBV19 to TRBJ1-1, with D tentatively TRBD1 (5 bases). The germline V gene encodes CDR1 LNHDA and CDR2 SQIVND (reference sequence). Trimming left V 1 base short and J 2 bases short, with 11 bases between. This CDR3 has 15 amino acids. CDR3 in amino acids: CASSIAGTINTEAFF. The CDR3 region has the DNA TGTGCCAGTAGTATAGCGGGGACTATTAACACTGAAGCTTTCTTT. Full variable domain (rest looked up from reference TRBV19 and TRBJ1-1): DGGITQSPKYLFRKEGQNVTLSCEQNLNHDAMYWYRQDPGQGLRLIYYSQIVNDFQKGDIAEGYSVSREKKESFPLTVTSAQKNPTAFYLCASSIAGTINTEAFFGQGTRLTVV.

In this sample, this clone turned up a few times. This sequence joins TRBV5-1 and TRBJ1-4; D gene uncertain. The ends were cut back, 4 bases at V and 0 bases at J, with 10 bases in the middle. Germline loops: CDR1 SGHRS, CDR2 YFSETQ. The CDR3 extends over 15 amino acids. The CDR3 DNA reads as TGCGCCAGCAGCCCCTCTACTGCAACTAATGAAAAACTGTTTTTT. Translating gives CASSPSTATNEKLFF.

V and J are TRBV5-6 and TRBJ1-5; D ambiguous. V dropped 1 base and J dropped 4 bases, with 6 bases sitting between them. The CDR3 totals 13 residues. The germline CDR1 and CDR2 sequences are SGHDT and YYEEEE. CDR3 protein: CASSLRENQPQHF. CDR3 nucleotides: TGTGCCAGCAGCTTGCGGGAGAATCAGCCCCAGCATTTT.

The J gene is TRBJ1-1, the V gene TRBV2, with D maybe TRBD1 (5 bases). The germline V and J ends were trimmed by 11 bases and 4 bases, with 23 bases remaining between them. The CDR3 is made up of 15 amino acids. CDR1 and CDR2 from the germline V gene are SNHLY and FYNNEI. The CDR3 reads CAGRRRPDGATEAFF. The CDR3, as DNA: TGTGCCGGGAGACGGAGGCCGGATGGGGCCACTGAAGCTTTCTTT.

The V call is TRBV5-1, the J call TRBJ1-4; a possible D gene is TRBD1 (5 bases). The CDR3 covers 15 residues. CDR1 is SGHRS, CDR2 YFSETQ, per germline. Trimming shortened V by 4 bases and J by 0 bases, and 10 bases separated the two germline ends. CDR3 DNA sequence: TGCGCCAGCAGCGATATACAGGCAACTAATGAAAAACTGTTTTTT. As protein: CASSDIQATNEKLFF.

The chain couples TRBV6-1 to TRBJ2-3; tentatively, D is TRBD2 (6 bases). This CDR3 region has 17 residues. Germline lookup yields CDR1 MNHNS and CDR2 SASEGT. The germline V and J ends were trimmed by 0 bases and 3 bases, with 16 bases remaining between them. CDR3 coding DNA: TGTGCCAGCAGTGAAGCGGCCAGAAAGGGAGGAACAGATACGCAGTATTTT. Translation: CASSEAARKGGTDTQYF.

The chain carries TRBV12-3 or TRBV12-4 and TRBJ1-3; 7 positions match TRBD1. The V gene end was trimmed by 3 bases and the J gene end by 10 bases; junction bases not matched to a gene: 3. The CDR3 is made up of 12 amino acids. Here the CDR3 DNA reads TGTGCCAGCAGTTTTGACAGGGTGACCATATATTTT. Amino acid sequence: CASSFDRVTIYF.

The chain recombines TRBV24-1 with TRBJ2-1, with a weak D call TRBD2 (7 bases). In germline, CDR1 is KGHDR, CDR2 SFDVKD. Trimming took 0 bases from V and 7 from J, leaving 15 bases between them. This CDR3 is built from 16 residues. This CDR3 is CATSDLRGGPRNEQFF. The CDR3 region has the DNA TGTGCCACCAGTGATTTGAGGGGGGGCCCTAGGAATGAGCAGTTCTTC.

The chain carries TRBV3-1 (or the pseudogene TRBV3-2) and TRBJ1-4; D perhaps matches TRBD1 (5 bases). Trimming took 0 bases from V and 5 from J, leaving 13 bases between them. Germline V gives CDR1 LGHDT, CDR2 YNNKEL (reference sequence). CDR3 length: 16 amino acids. CDR3 sequence (DNA): TGTGCCAGCAGCCAAGATCGGGGGACCTACAATGAAAAACTGTTTTTT. The encoded protein is CASSQDRGTYNEKLFF.

The V gene is TRBV29-1, the J gene TRBJ1-2, with a tentative D call TRBD1 (5 bases). The V gene's germline CDR1 is SQVTM and CDR2 ANQGSEA. V dropped 7 bases and J dropped 0 bases, with 12 bases sitting between them. This CDR3 is built from 13 residues. In nucleotides, the CDR3 is TGCAGCGCAGGGAGGTCAGCTAACTATGGCTACACCTTC. It yields the protein CSAGRSANYGYTF.

The V gene is TRBV21-1, the J gene TRBJ1-6. TRBV21-1 represents a pseudogene. CDR3 length: 18 amino acids. The CDR3 is CASSKVVSPPGGGSPLHF. CDR3 bases: TGTGCCAGCAGCAAAGTCGTCTCCCCCCCCGGGGGAGGCTCACCCCTCCACTTT.